The rows below give T cell receptor beta chains drawn from one sample of a study of cytomegalovirus exposure and HLA in healthy donors. The repertoire was sequenced with immunoSEQ multiplex PCR; TCRdb's copy has only in-frame clones and lacks some. The sample lists roughly 200,000 clones, approximately 80% occurring once. The specimen sequenced was PBMCs. The receptor source for this set is a man between 50 and 59 years old in good health and CMV-seronegative. CDR3s include the opening cysteine and the closing phenylalanine or tryptophan. The order of the fields is clone size, V gene, J gene, D gene, CDR3 protein, CDR3 DNA. The D gene is left open where the match is weak. Part of the rows lack a size; the others show once, few, many or a class for expanded clones.

.	TRBV7-3	TRBJ2-6	.	CASSAQGTGANVLTF	TGTGCCAGCAGCGCACAGGGAACTGGGGCCAACGTCCTGACTTTC
once	TRBV29-1	TRBJ2-1	.	CSVDELASYNEQFF	TGCAGCGTTGACGAACTAGCATCCTACAATGAGCAGTTCTTC
few	TRBV18	TRBJ1-5	.	CASSPLDSPNQPQHF	TGTGCCAGCTCACCCCTGGACTCTCCCAATCAGCCCCAGCATTTT
.	TRBV27	TRBJ1-6	.	CASSFTYNSPLHF	TGTGCCAGCAGTTTCACCTATAATTCACCCCTCCACTTT
.	TRBV5-1	TRBJ2-1	TRBD2	CASSSPGGQLLVNNEQFF	TGCGCCAGCAGCTCCCCGGGAGGGCAACTACTAGTTAACAATGAGCAGTTCTTC
.	TRBV2	TRBJ2-5	TRBD2	CASSVRAGGGETQYF	TGTGCCAGCAGTGTGCGAGCGGGAGGAGGAGAGACCCAGTACTTC
.	TRBV6-5	TRBJ1-5	.	CASRGSPNQPQHF	TGTGCCAGCCGGGGGAGTCCCAATCAGCCCCAGCATTTT
.	TRBV5-1	TRBJ2-1	TRBD1	CASSLGQVAQKIYNEQFF	TGCGCCAGCAGCCTGGGACAGGTAGCTCAGAAGATCTACAATGAGCAGTTCTTC
once	TRBV7-6	TRBJ1-2	TRBD1	CASSFTGTGRGYTF	TGTGCCAGCAGCTTTACCGGGACAGGGCGCGGCTACACCTTC
few	TRBV5-4	TRBJ2-7	.	CASSLGAASYEQYF	TGTGCCAGCAGCTTGGGTGCAGCGTCCTACGAGCAGTACTTC
.	TRBV27	TRBJ2-1	.	CASSFSGFNEQFF	TGTGCCAGCAGTTTTTCGGGGTTCAATGAGCAGTTCTTC
.	TRBV6-5	TRBJ1-4	TRBD1	CASSYGDRGHEKLFF	TGTGCCAGCAGTTACGGGGACAGGGGGCACGAAAAACTGTTTTTT
.	TRBV28	TRBJ2-7	.	CASSFRQYEQYF	TGTGCCAGCAGTTTCCGACAGTACGAGCAGTACTTC
.	TRBV5-1	TRBJ2-5	.	CASSPGLRDETQYF	TGCGCCAGCAGCCCGGGACTTCGCGATGAGACCCAGTACTTC
few	TRBV5-1	TRBJ2-7	.	CASSWGPIRNYEQYF	TGCGCCAGCAGCTGGGGCCCTATTAGGAACTACGAGCAGTACTTC
.	TRBV28	TRBJ2-5	.	CASSSVGLANQETQYF	TGTGCCAGCAGTTCCGTAGGACTGGCGAACCAAGAGACCCAGTACTTC
.	TRBV23-1	TRBJ1-1	TRBD1	CASSQSGQVMNTEAFF	TGCGCCAGCAGTCAGTCGGGACAGGTCATGAACACTGAAGCTTTCTTT
few	TRBV5-1	TRBJ1-4	TRBD1	CASSVTGQGNEKLFF	TGCGCCAGCAGCGTGACGGGACAGGGTAATGAAAAACTGTTTTTT
.	TRBV5-4	TRBJ2-5	TRBD2	CASSLAVTSGRGARETQYF	TGTGCCAGCAGCTTGGCCGTCACTAGCGGGAGGGGGGCTAGAGAGACCCAGTACTTC
.	TRBV6-7	TRBJ1-1	.	CASAGNAGRNTEAFF	TGTGCCAGCGCAGGCAATGCAGGGCGGAACACTGAAGCTTTCTTT
.	TRBV23-1	TRBJ2-7	TRBD1	CASISGLEKGAGSYEQYF	TGCGCCAGCATATCAGGCCTCGAAAAGGGGGCCGGATCCTACGAGCAGTACTTC
once	TRBV5-1	TRBJ2-4	TRBD2	CASSAATSGRRAIQYF	TGCGCCAGCAGCGCAGCGACTAGCGGGAGAAGGGCCATTCAGTACTTC
.	TRBV11-2	TRBJ2-2	.	CASSSGARRAAGELFF	TGTGCCAGCAGCTCTGGGGCGCGTCGCGCCGCCGGGGAGCTGTTTTTT
.	TRBV28	TRBJ2-7	TRBD2	CASSPRDYLYEQYF	TGTGCCAGCAGCCCAAGGGACTATCTCTACGAGCAGTACTTC
few	TRBV7-2	TRBJ2-2	.	CASSSPRIGGELFF	TGTGCCAGCAGCTCCCCTAGGATAGGCGGGGAGCTGTTTTTT
.	TRBV6-1	TRBJ1-2	TRBD1	CASKQGAGGGYTF	TGTGCCAGCAAACAGGGGGCAGGTGGTGGCTACACCTTC
.	TRBV4-2	TRBJ1-2	TRBD1	CASSRTGVGGYTF	TGTGCCAGCAGCCGGACAGGGGTGGGAGGCTACACCTTC
.	TRBV19	TRBJ2-7	TRBD2	CASSTVAGDYEQYF	TGTGCCAGTAGTACGGTAGCGGGAGACTACGAGCAGTACTTC
.	TRBV4-1	TRBJ2-1	.	CASSQGGVDEQFF	TGCGCCAGCAGCCAAGGGGGGGTGGATGAGCAGTTCTTC
once	TRBV10-3	TRBJ2-2	.	CATRRGTGELFF	TGTGCCACTCGCAGGGGCACCGGGGAGCTGTTTTTT
.	TRBV7-8	TRBJ1-5	.	CASSLKGGQAPNQPQHF	TGTGCCAGCAGCTTAAAGGGGGGGCAGGCCCCCAATCAGCCCCAGCATTTT
few	TRBV2	TRBJ2-7	TRBD2	CASRTSGSSYEQYF	TGTGCCAGCCGGACTAGCGGGAGCTCCTACGAGCAGTACTTC
.	TRBV5-6	TRBJ1-4	.	CASSLVGGFGEKLFF	TGTGCCAGCAGCTTGGTTGGGGGGTTCGGTGAAAAACTGTTTTTT
.	TRBV11-3	TRBJ2-7	TRBD1	CASSSAGTGPYEQYF	TGTGCCAGCAGCTCAGCCGGGACAGGGCCCTACGAGCAGTACTTC
.	TRBV9	TRBJ1-2	TRBD1	CASSRQGTFDGYTF	TGTGCCAGCAGCCGACAGGGGACTTTTGATGGCTACACCTTC
.	TRBV19	TRBJ2-7	.	CASSIDGRGYEQYF	TGTGCCAGTAGTATAGATGGCAGGGGTTACGAGCAGTACTTC
.	TRBV9	TRBJ2-3	TRBD1	CASSVVGGQGTDTQYF	TGTGCCAGCAGCGTAGTTGGTGGACAGGGGACAGATACGCAGTATTTT
.	TRBV21-1	TRBJ2-4	.	CASSKGEGNKNIQYF	TGTGCCAGCAGCAAAGGGGAGGGGAACAAAAACATTCAGTACTTC
.	TRBV7-9	TRBJ2-1	.	CASSLNSGTGNEQFF	TGTGCCAGCAGCTTAAATTCTGGGACTGGTAATGAGCAGTTCTTC
.	TRBV27	TRBJ1-2	.	CASSLRASGGYTF	TGTGCCAGCAGTTTGAGGGCCTCCGGCGGCTACACCTTC
.	TRBV19	TRBJ2-1	.	CASSSLGGAIYNEQFF	TGTGCCAGTAGTTCGTTGGGGGGAGCGATCTACAATGAGCAGTTCTTC
.	TRBV2	TRBJ1-1	.	CASSEAGGTEAFF	TGTGCCAGCAGTGAAGCGGGGGGCACTGAAGCTTTCTTT
once	TRBV7-6	TRBJ1-1	TRBD1	CASSLVGQGTSEAFF	TGTGCCAGCAGCTTAGTGGGACAGGGAACGTCTGAAGCTTTCTTT
.	TRBV29-1	TRBJ2-7	TRBD1	CSVPGQGREQYF	TGCAGCGTTCCCGGACAGGGCAGGGAGCAGTACTTC
once	TRBV29-1	TRBJ2-1	.	CSGAAGTPYNEQFF	TGCAGCGGTGCGGCCGGGACACCCTACAATGAGCAGTTCTTC